One sample yielded the 22 T cell receptor beta chains listed below, sequenced in a study of beta chain features in type 1 diabetes. Reverse transcribing all isolated RNA meant expressed TCRB transcripts were sequenced. Sequencing used immunoSEQ multiplex PCR; TCRdb keeps in-frame clones, though not all of them. The sample carries 300,000 to 350,000 clones, about 20% recorded once. The sample comprised naive CD4+ T cells from blood. The origin of the receptors is a woman between 18 and 29 years old in good health.

V is TRBV9 and J is TRBJ2-7, with 8 bases matching TRBD2. The germline gives CDR1 SGDLS, CDR2 YYNGEE. V trimming: 0 bases; J trimming: 2 bases; junction bases outside the gene matches: 4. This CDR3 has 15 residues. Here the CDR3 reads CASSVGLAHPYEQYF. The DNA of the CDR3 is TGTGCCAGCAGCGTAGGACTAGCGCACCCCTACGAGCAGTACTTC.

The chain recombines TRBV18 with TRBJ1-5; 7 nucleotides agree with TRBD1. After removal of 6 bases from V and 8 bases from J, the junction contained 10 bases not matched to a gene. The CDR3 runs 14 residues. Germline V gene sequence: CDR1 KGHSH, CDR2 LQKENI. CDR3 amino acids: CASSPFTGEEPQHF. CDR3 in DNA: TGTGCCAGCTCTCCCTTCACAGGGGAAGAGCCCCAGCATTTT.

To note about this clone: At the DNA level, this CDR3 is encoded by other sequences in the same sample as well. The chain combines TRBV7-2 with TRBJ2-1, with TRBD2 identical over 13 bases. The CDR3 sequence is 14 residues long. V shed 6 bases, J shed 4 bases, and the junction held 0 bases outside the gene matches. Germline CDR1 SGHTA, CDR2 FQGNSA. CDR3 nucleotide sequence: TGTGCCAGCAGGGGACTAGCGGGATACAATGAGCAGTTCTTC. Encoded protein: CASRGLAGYNEQFF.

The chain uses TRBV6-5 and TRBJ1-2; weak D call: TRBD1 (6 bases). Trimming removed 11 bases from V and 1 base from J, with 17 bases in between. Germline V gene lookup returns CDR1 MNHEY and CDR2 SVGAGI. CDR3 size: 14 residues. The CDR3 DNA is TGTGCCTCTATGGGGGGGGGCATTAACTATGGCTACACCTTC. It specifies CASMGGGINYGYTF.

This chain joins TRBV5-6 and TRBJ2-7; no definite D call. Trimming shortened V by 6 bases and J by 5 bases, and 18 bases separated the two germline ends. CDR3 length: 14 residues. The germline CDR1 and CDR2 sequences are SGHDT and YYEEEE. The DNA for the CDR3 is TGTGCCAGCACCTCGTCACGGAGCGACGACGAGCAGTACTTC. Translation: CASTSSRSDDEQYF.

This chain connects TRBV10-3 to TRBJ1-1, with D maybe TRBD1 (5 bases). This CDR3 has 14 residues. The germline V gene encodes CDR1 ENHRY and CDR2 SYGVKD. The V gene lost 4 bases and the J gene lost 1 base, with 10 bases spanning the gap. CDR3 DNA sequence: TGTGCCATCAGTGGCTTGGGGGGGAACACTGAAGCTTTCTTT. Its protein product is CAISGLGGNTEAFF.

The genes are TRBV2 and TRBJ2-1; D possibly corresponds to TRBD2 (5 bases). The CDR3 loop spans 11 amino acids. The germline V gene encodes CDR1 SNHLY and CDR2 FYNNEI. V was pared by 1 base and J by 10 bases, with 5 bases between. CDR3 DNA sequence: TGTGCCAGCAGTGAAGAGCGGGAGCAGTTCTTC. Protein product: CASSEEREQFF.

The CDR3 here is CAWTKQTGGYEQYF. The CDR3 DNA sequence: TGTGCCTGGACCAAACAGACAGGGGGCTACGAGCAGTACTTC. The V and J genes are TRBV30 and TRBJ2-7; TRBD1 matches at 9 bases. The CDR3 covers 14 residues. V shed 4 bases and J 3 bases; nucleotides not matched to a gene: 7. The germline V gene has CDR1 GTSNPN and CDR2 SVGIG (reference sequence).

The genes are TRBV10-3 and TRBJ1-5, with a weak D call TRBD1 (5 bases). CDR3 size: 13 residues. V was shortened by 6 bases and J by 6 bases, with 12 bases between the two germline ends. The germline CDR1 and CDR2 sequences are ENHRY and SYGVKD. The CDR3 loop is CAIRQGYGQPQHF. The CDR3 DNA is TGTGCCATCAGGCAGGGTTACGGTCAGCCCCAGCATTTT.

V gene TRBV29-1 combines with J gene TRBJ1-6; 9 nucleotides agree with TRBD1. CDR3 length: 13 residues. The J segment lost 8 bases and the V segment lost 4 bases, leaving 3 bases of the junction unmatched. CDR1 and CDR2 (germline): SQVTM, ANQGSEA. CDR3 sequence reads: CSVGDREHSPLHF. Written as DNA, the CDR3 is TGCAGCGTTGGGGACAGGGAGCATTCACCCCTCCACTTT.

Only a few counts were recorded for this clone. V is TRBV5-1 and J is TRBJ2-3; tentatively, D is TRBD2 (5 bases). The CDR3 has 15 residues. Germline CDR1 is SGHRS and CDR2 is YFSETQ. Trimming left V 4 bases short and J 0 bases short, with 12 bases between. DNA of the CDR3: TGCGCCAGCAGCCTTAGCGACTCTAGCACAGATACGCAGTATTTT. It translates to CASSLSDSSTDTQYF.

This clone has only a few counts. The chain recombines TRBV19 with TRBJ1-5; D perhaps matches TRBD1 (5 bases). Trimming pared 7 bases from V and 5 bases from J, leaving 18 bases between. The CDR3 spans 15 residues. Germline V lookup: CDR1 LNHDA, CDR2 SQIVND (reference sequence). The CDR3 loop reads CASMEDRSRDQPQHF. The CDR3 DNA reads TGTGCCAGTATGGAAGACCGGTCCAGGGATCAGCCCCAGCATTTT. Using reference TRBV19 and TRBJ1-5 for the parts outside the CDR3, the full variable domain is DGGITQSPKYLFRKEGQNVTLSCEQNLNHDAMYWYRQDPGQGLRLIYYSQIVNDFQKGDIAEGYSVSREKKESFPLTVTSAQKNPTAFYLCASMEDRSRDQPQHFGDGTRLSIL.

The rearrangement links TRBV4-1 to TRBJ2-5; perhaps TRBD2 as D (6 bases). The CDR3 length is 15 residues. CDR1 and CDR2 from the germline V gene are MGHRA and YSYEKL. Trimming removed 0 bases from V and 2 bases from J, with 10 bases in between. The DNA of the CDR3 is TGCGCCAGCAGCCAAGATCGCGGGGCTCAAGAGACCCAGTACTTC. It yields the protein CASSQDRGAQETQYF.

This chain links TRBV21-1 with TRBJ2-7; TRBD1 is taken as the D call from the table, unchecked against the DNA. TRBV21-1 is a known pseudogene. This CDR3 region has 14 residues. The CDR3 region is CASSKEGHQYEQYF. The CDR3 bases are TGTGCCAGCAGCAAAGAGGGACACCAATACGAGCAGTACTTC.

This chain connects TRBV9 to TRBJ2-3; no definite D call. The ends were cut back, 1 base at V and 6 bases at J, with 15 bases in the middle. The germline gives CDR1 SGDLS, CDR2 YYNGEE. This CDR3 contains 15 residues. The DNA of the CDR3 is TGTGCCAGCAGCGTAAGTGGCGGCCGACCGGATACGCAGTATTTT. This sequence encodes CASSVSGGRPDTQYF.

Only a few counts were recorded for this clone. The genes are TRBV4-1 and TRBJ2-6; a weak D match, TRBD2 (5 bases). The V gene's germline CDR1 is MGHRA and CDR2 YSYEKL. This CDR3 has 17 amino acids. Trimming pared 3 bases from V and 4 bases from J, leaving 16 bases between. This CDR3 reads CASSHLVRGKGANVLTF. The CDR3, as DNA: TGCGCCAGCAGCCATTTGGTCCGGGGTAAGGGGGCCAACGTCCTGACTTTC.

The gene calls are TRBV5-1 and TRBJ1-2, with D tentatively TRBD1 (6 bases). The length of the CDR3 is 15 residues. Germline V gene data show CDR1 as SGHRS and CDR2 as YFSETQ. Trimming took 5 bases from V and 2 from J, leaving 16 bases between them. The CDR3 nucleotides read TGCGCCAGCAGAACGGGCGGGGGGCCCAACTATGGCTACACCTTC. Its protein product is CASRTGGGPNYGYTF.

This clone was recorded a few times. The CDR3 region is CSVEHPRGGGRHEQFF. The DNA for the CDR3 is TGCAGCGTTGAACACCCCCGGGGGGGAGGGCGCCATGAGCAGTTCTTC. The rearrangement uses TRBV29-1 and TRBJ2-1; TRBD2 aligns across 8 bases. CDR1 is SQVTM and CDR2 is ANQGSEA in the germline V gene. CDR3 length: 16 residues. Trimming cost V 2 bases and J 8 bases; bases outside gene matches: 14.

This clone was seen a few times. The chain joins TRBV10-3 to TRBJ2-2; the D is unclear. Germline-derived CDR1 and CDR2 are ENHRY and SYGVKD. The CDR3 runs to 13 residues. The germline V and J ends were trimmed by 7 bases and 4 bases, with 10 bases remaining between them. The CDR3 DNA sequence: TGTGCCATCAATGTCCTAGGCACCGGGGAGCTGTTTTTT. Translated, it gives CAINVLGTGELFF.

This chain connects TRBV5-4 to TRBJ2-1; TRBD2 aligns across 7 bases. There are 14 residues in the CDR3. Germline-derived CDR1 and CDR2 are SGHNT and YYREEE (reference sequence). V lost 1 base to trimming and J lost 7 bases; unmatched junction nucleotides: 5. The CDR3 region has the DNA TGTGCCAGCAGCTTGAAGCAGGGAGGGAATGAGCAGTTCTTC. It encodes CASSLKQGGNEQFF.

The CDR3, as DNA: TGTGCCAGCAGCCTTTTTGGAAACACCATATATTTT. Residues: CASSLFGNTIYF. The chain joins TRBV9 to TRBJ1-3; unclear D gene. Germline CDR1 and CDR2: SGDLS and YYNGEE. The germline V and J ends were trimmed by 4 bases and 3 bases, with 5 bases remaining between them. This CDR3 is built from 12 residues.

The chain is built from TRBV5-1 and TRBJ2-7; D is ambiguous. Looked up from germline, CDR1 is SGHRS and CDR2 is YFSETQ. This CDR3 comprises 15 residues. Between the trimmed V and J ends, which lost 0 bases and 2 bases, there was a span of 12 bases. CDR3 amino acids: CASSLDLITPYEQYF. Here the CDR3 DNA reads TGCGCCAGCAGCTTGGACCTAATCACCCCCTACGAGCAGTACTTC.